These 17 T cell receptor beta chains share one sample of origin, sequenced in a study of patients and donors after allogeneic stem cell transplantation. TCRdb fed the RT-PCR reads into MiXCR, producing one record per CDR3 protein. This sample has 150,000 to 200,000 distinct CDR3 sequences, with about 40% found just once. Input material: blood, either unsorted or a sorted T cell fraction (not recorded which). These receptors all stem from a human donor who was either an allogeneic HSCT recipient or a stem cell or donor lymphocyte infusion donor (not recorded which). It is not recorded whose cells these are; they may come from a transplant donor.

The CDR3 loop is CASSLGFGARNTEAFF. The CDR3 DNA is TGTGCCAGCAGCTTAGGGTTCGGGGCCAGGAACACTGAAGCTTTCTTT. The chain recombines TRBV7-3 with TRBJ1-1, with D possibly TRBD1 on 5 matching bases. This CDR3 comprises 16 residues. The V end lost 2 bases, the J end lost 1 base, and 14 bases lay between the germline ends. Germline CDR1 SGHTA, CDR2 FQGTGA.

V gene TRBV6-1 combines with J gene TRBJ1-2; D is ambiguous. V was cut by 1 base and J by 5 bases, with 5 bases left in between. This CDR3 comprises 12 residues. The germline gives CDR1 MNHNS, CDR2 SASEGT. CDR3 loop: CASSEVGYGYTF. The CDR3 nucleotides are TGTGCCAGCAGTGAAGTTGGGTATGGCTACACCTTC.

The genes are TRBV12-3 or TRBV12-4 and TRBJ2-2, with D uncertain. The germline V and J ends were trimmed by 3 bases and 3 bases, with 11 bases remaining between them. The CDR3 has 15 amino acids. CDR3 sequence (DNA): TGTGCCAGCAGTTTTTTAAACCAGCACACCGGGGAGCTGTTTTTT. The encoded protein is CASSFLNQHTGELFF.

The J gene is TRBJ2-4, the V gene TRBV12-3 or TRBV12-4; 8 nucleotides line up with TRBD1. V lost 6 bases, J lost 8 bases, and 9 bases stayed unmatched. There are 14 residues in the CDR3. In DNA, the CDR3 is TGTGCCAGCAGCTCGGACAGGGCGGAGGACATTCAGTACTTC. As protein: CASSSDRAEDIQYF.

This clonotype showed up just a few times. The CDR3 sequence: CASSQGFQETQYF. CDR3 DNA sequence: TGCGCCAGCAGCCAAGGTTTCCAAGAGACCCAGTACTTC. The chain joins TRBV4-3 to TRBJ2-5; D unclear. The CDR3 totals 13 residues. Per the germline V gene, CDR1 is LGHNA and CDR2 is YSLEER. V was shortened by 1 base and J by 1 base, with 4 bases between the two germline ends.

This chain joins TRBV28 and TRBJ1-2; D is possibly TRBD1 (6 bases). V was shortened by 3 bases and J by 0 bases, with 8 bases between the two germline ends. The CDR3 contains 14 residues. Germline CDR1 and CDR2: MDHEN and SYDVKM. The CDR3 DNA is TGTGCCAGCAGTTTCAGGGGAGCTAACTATGGCTACACCTTC. Residues: CASSFRGANYGYTF.

This CDR3 is CASSLGTYGYTF. CDR3 in DNA: TGTGCCAGCAGCCTCGGGACCTATGGCTACACCTTC. The V call is TRBV28, the J call TRBJ1-2, with D maybe TRBD1 (5 bases). The CDR3 spans 12 residues. Germline values: CDR1 MDHEN, CDR2 SYDVKM. V lost 6 bases to trimming and J lost 4 bases, with 9 bases between them.

This clonotype was counted only a few times. The chain combines TRBV12-3 or TRBV12-4 with TRBJ2-3, with no clear D. The V end lost 6 bases, the J end lost 5 bases, and 15 bases lay between the germline ends. The CDR3 contains 14 residues. The CDR3 is CASSPYDSVDTQYF. CDR3 nucleotide sequence: TGTGCCAGCAGCCCCTATGACTCTGTAGATACGCAGTATTTT.

This clonotype was counted between two and nine times. V and J are TRBV20-1 and TRBJ1-3; D is ambiguous. The CDR3 covers 15 residues. V was cut by 0 bases and J by 0 bases, with 9 bases left in between. Germline V gives CDR1 DFQATT, CDR2 SNEGSKA (reference sequence). CDR3 amino acids: CSAREGGSSGNTIYF. As DNA, the CDR3 is TGCAGTGCTAGAGAAGGCGGTAGCTCTGGAAACACCATATATTTT.

The chain carries TRBV12-5 and TRBJ2-1, with D tentatively TRBD2 (5 bases). The V and J ends lost 7 bases and 1 base respectively, with 11 bases between them. Germline CDR1 reads LGHNT; CDR2 reads FRNRAP. This CDR3 region has 14 residues. CDR3 in amino acids: CASATSTSYNEQFF. CDR3 sequence (DNA): TGTGCTAGTGCAACTAGTACATCCTACAATGAGCAGTTCTTC.

The CDR3 loop is CASSPAQGETQYF. CDR3 in DNA: TGTGCCAGCAGCCCTGCTCAGGGGGAGACCCAGTACTTC. This sequence joins TRBV12-3 or TRBV12-4 and TRBJ2-5, with D maybe TRBD1 (6 bases). CDR3 length equals 13 residues. V lost 6 bases and J lost 5, with 13 bases in between.

Only one count was recorded for this clonotype. The chain is built from TRBV7-2 and TRBJ2-1, with 8 bases identical to TRBD2. The CDR3 contains 15 residues. The J segment lost 2 bases and the V segment lost 1 base, leaving 1 base of the junction unmatched. Per germline, CDR1 SGHTA and CDR2 FQGNSA. Here the CDR3 DNA reads TGTGCCAGCAGCTTAGAGCGGGGGACCTACAATGAGCAGTTCTTC. This translates into CASSLERGTYNEQFF. Combining the CDR3 with reference TRBV7-2 and TRBJ2-1 gives the whole variable domain GAGVSQSPSNKVTEKGKDVELRCDPISGHTALYWYRQSLGQGLEFLIYFQGNSAPDKSGLPSDRFSAERTGGSVSTLTIQRTQQEDSAVYLCASSLERGTYNEQFFGPGTRLTVL.

Only a few counts were recorded for this clonotype. At one end, the junction sequence differs from germline, possibly due to a read error. The CDR3 coding sequence is TGTGCCAGCAGTCTAGCGGCCTACAATGAGCAGTTCTTC. Translated: CASSLAAYNEQFF. The rearrangement links TRBV12-3 or TRBV12-4 to TRBJ2-1, with TRBD2 identical over 7 bases. The CDR3 has 13 amino acids.

J is TRBJ2-3 and V is TRBV7-9; weak D call: TRBD2 (6 bases). Deletions cut 2 bases from V and 0 bases from J, with 9 bases between. The CDR3 has 15 amino acids. CDR1 is SEHNR and CDR2 is FQNEAQ in the germline V gene (reference sequence). In DNA, the CDR3 is TGTGCCAGCAGCTTACGGGAGATAAGCACAGATACGCAGTATTTT. Residues: CASSLREISTDTQYF.

This sequence joins TRBV2 and TRBJ2-3; 10 bases agree with TRBD2. V was pared by 3 bases and J by 5 bases, with 8 bases of the junction left unmatched. Germline V CDR1 and CDR2: SNHLY, FYNNEI. The CDR3 has 16 amino acids. CDR3 nucleotide sequence: TGTGCCAGCAGTGAGATTTCTAGCGGGAGTAAAGATACGCAGTATTTT. It codes for CASSEISSGSKDTQYF. The full variable domain, its missing parts supplied by reference TRBV2 and TRBJ2-3, is EPEVTQTPSHQVTQMGQEVILRCVPISNHLYFYWYRQILGQKVEFLVSFYNNEISEKSEIFDDQFSVERPDGSNFTLKIRSTKLEDSAMYFCASSEISSGSKDTQYFGPGTRLTVL.

This clonotype appeared a few times. The chain is built from TRBV6-2 or TRBV6-3 and TRBJ1-1; 7 nucleotides align to TRBD1. The V and J ends lost 5 bases and 2 bases, in that order; junction bases with no gene match: 5. Germline V gene sequence: CDR1 MNHEY, CDR2 SVGEGT. This CDR3 is 14 amino acids long. CDR3 in amino acids: CASSPKGANTEAFF. The DNA of the CDR3 is TGTGCCAGCAGTCCCAAGGGGGCCAACACTGAAGCTTTCTTT.

The genes are TRBV27 and TRBJ2-1; 8 bases line up with TRBD1. This CDR3 spans 14 amino acids. Germline V gives CDR1 MNHEY, CDR2 SMNVEV (reference sequence). Trimming cost V 4 bases and J 10 bases; bases outside gene matches: 9. CDR3 bases: TGTGCCAGCAGTTACGGGACAGGAGGGGAAGAGCAGTTCTTC. This codes for CASSYGTGGEEQFF.